This T cell receptor (beta chain) was profiled in a study of T cell responses to AZD1222 COVID-19 vaccine. TCRdb's copy holds only in-frame clones and misses some; the assay was immunoSEQ multiplex PCR. The profile covers roughly 250,000 clones, with over 85% appearing a single time and roughly 0.5% taken by the ten largest. Whole-study findings and limits: There were vaccine-associated CD4 TCRs across spike, dominant at 160-218 and 743-854. Clonal diversity was possibly underestimated, and white British individuals and females predominated among donors. The study reported that nearly half of spike-specific TCRs target unmutated variant regions. Only after the peak T cell response were repertoires sampled.

Details on this clone: Its antigen is as yet unknown.

This TCR derives from an adult in good health. The sample was peripheral blood, taken on day 0 of AZD1222 vaccination.

CDR3 residues: CASSQSSLYGYTF. The CDR3 region has the DNA TGCGCCAGCAGCCAATCTTCCCTATATGGCTACACCTTC. This rearrangement joins TRBV4-1 to TRBJ1-2, with D uncertain. This CDR3 has 13 residues. The V gene's germline CDR1 is MGHRA and CDR2 YSYEKL. V lost 2 bases and J 5 bases, leaving 9 bases between the germline ends.